The clone carrying this TCR beta chain is medium-sized. Antigen: not known. CDR3 and TCR beta VDJ profiling relied on a genomic DNA template. TCRdb re-called the reads with MiXCR, one entry per CDR3 protein. The top ten hold 30% to 35% of the sample, which has approximately 99,000 distinct CDR3 sequences, around 53% seen once. The sample belongs to a study of CD8+CD57+ T cells in acquired aplastic anemia. Turning to the study itself: Sorted CD4+ and CD8+ cells gave an average of roughly 3.5 ug of DNA. The study's findings and limits: Between patients and controls, some 31 CD8+ CDR3 sequences were found in common. Between patients and controls, CD8+ Simpson's diversity did not vary significantly.

This CDR3 spans 14 amino acids. Germline V gene sequence: CDR1 WSHSY, CDR2 SAAADI. Trimming at V came to 6 bases and at J to 5 bases, leaving 6 bases not matched to a gene. Sequenced material: sorted CD4+, CD8+, or CD8+CD57+ T cells (not recorded which) from PBMCs. The sequence came from a human donor in good health, serving as a control. This chain joins TRBV10-2 and TRBJ2-5, with 10 bases aligning to TRBD2. CDR3 residues: CASRERGGRETQYF. DNA for the CDR3: TGCGCCAGCAGGGAGCGGGGGGGTCGGGAGACCCAGTACTTC.